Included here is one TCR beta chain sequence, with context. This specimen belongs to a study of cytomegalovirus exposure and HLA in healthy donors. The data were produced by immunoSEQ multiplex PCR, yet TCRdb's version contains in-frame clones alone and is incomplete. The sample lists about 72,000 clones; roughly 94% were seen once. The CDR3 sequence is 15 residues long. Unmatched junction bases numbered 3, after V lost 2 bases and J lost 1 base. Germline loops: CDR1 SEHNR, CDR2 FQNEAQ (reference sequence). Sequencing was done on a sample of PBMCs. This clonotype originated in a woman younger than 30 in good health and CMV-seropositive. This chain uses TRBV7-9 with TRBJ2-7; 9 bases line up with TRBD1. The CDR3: CASSLRQGVSYEQYF. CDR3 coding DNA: TGTGCCAGCAGCTTAAGACAGGGGGTTTCCTACGAGCAGTACTTC.